Presented here are 14 T cell receptor beta chains from one specimen sequenced in a study of T cell repertoires in cytomegalovirus infection. Each CDR3 protein is one row after TCRdb ran MiXCR on the reads. The sample records under 800,000 distinct CDR3 sequences, roughly 26% being singletons. Sequencing was carried out using CD8+ T cells from PBMCs. These receptors originate from a human donor in good health (CMV status not recorded). Some clones in this sample may be carry-over from other donors' samples.

This chain links TRBV7-9 with TRBJ2-5, with 10 bases matching TRBD2. V lost 4 bases, J lost 5 bases, and 10 bases stayed unmatched. The CDR3 is made up of 16 amino acids. Germline V lookup: CDR1 SEHNR, CDR2 FQNEAQ (reference sequence). DNA of the CDR3: TGTGCCAGCAGCTCCAACAAACTAGCGGGGTTGGAGACCCAGTACTTC. The encoded protein is CASSSNKLAGLETQYF.

The chain couples TRBV28 to TRBJ1-3; TRBD1 is a possible D gene (5 bases). CDR3 length: 14 amino acids. V gave up 3 bases and J gave up 4 bases, with 10 bases separating them. Germline values: CDR1 MDHEN, CDR2 SYDVKM. The CDR3 sequence: CASSFAAGGNTIYF. CDR3 coding DNA: TGTGCCAGCAGTTTCGCGGCAGGGGGAAACACCATATATTTT.

This clonotype occurred a few times. The chain carries TRBV20-1 and TRBJ2-2, with 11 bases fitting TRBD2. The CDR3 is 17 amino acids. Germline values: CDR1 DFQATT, CDR2 SNEGSKA (reference sequence). Losses at the gene ends were 3 bases for V and 5 bases for J; bases not matched to a gene: 11. The CDR3 DNA reads as TGCAGTGCTAGTCACCTAGCGGGGGGCCGAGTAACCGGGGAGCTGTTTTTT. Protein: CSASHLAGGRVTGELFF.

This clonotype was counted only a few times. This chain uses TRBV6-1 with TRBJ2-1; 7 bases agree with TRBD1. Germline V lookup: CDR1 MNHNS, CDR2 SASEGT. The CDR3 runs 14 residues. V dropped 4 bases and J dropped 4; count of bases not matched to a gene: 4. DNA for the CDR3: TGTGCCAGCAGTGCCCTGGGACAGTACAATGAGCAGTTCTTC. Protein: CASSALGQYNEQFF.

There are a few counts of this clonotype. This chain uses TRBV12-3 or TRBV12-4 with TRBJ2-7, with D perhaps matching TRBD1 or TRBD2 (5 bases each). This CDR3 is built from 15 residues. V shed 6 bases and J shed 0 bases, with 15 bases lying between them. The DNA for the CDR3 is TGTGCCAGCAGCTACGGGGACCCGAGCTCCTACGAGCAGTACGTC. This codes for CASSYGDPSSYEQYV.

This chain connects TRBV13 to TRBJ1-6; no firm D call. V lost 6 bases to trimming and J lost 7 bases, with 7 bases between them. Per germline, CDR1 PRHDT and CDR2 FYEKMQ (reference sequence). There are 12 residues in the CDR3. The DNA of the CDR3 is TGTGCCAGCAGGCCACAGAATTCACCCCTCCACTTT. Translating gives CASRPQNSPLHF.

As concerns this clonotype: At one of its ends the junction is not consistent with the germline gene, which may arise from a read error. The chain links TRBV7-9 to TRBJ2-3; D might be TRBD2 (6 bases). The CDR3 is 16 amino acids. Germline V CDR1 and CDR2: SEHNR, FQNEAQ (reference sequence). The CDR3 protein is CTSSLAARAIADTQYF. CDR3 nucleotides: TGTACCAGCAGCTTAGCGGCCAGGGCCATCGCAGATACGCAGTATTTT.

On this clonotype itself: A clone one base away is much larger, so this may be a read error. The chain couples TRBV12-3 or TRBV12-4 to TRBJ1-1; 10 bases map to TRBD1. The CDR3 contains 13 residues. In nucleotides, the CDR3 is TGTACCAGCATCCTGGGACAGGGGACTGAAGCTTTCTTT. This gives the protein CTSILGQGTEAFF.

The chain joins TRBV2 to TRBJ2-1; TRBD2 aligns across 10 bases. The CDR3 runs 18 residues. V lost 3 bases to trimming and J lost 4 bases; unmatched junction nucleotides: 12. Germline lookup yields CDR1 SNHLY and CDR2 FYNNEI. CDR3 coding DNA: TGTGCCAGCAGTGAGTGGAGGCGAACTAGCGGGGCATACAATGAGCAGTTCTTC. Residues: CASSEWRRTSGAYNEQFF. Together with reference TRBV2 and TRBJ2-1, the CDR3 gives the full variable domain: EPEVTQTPSHQVTQMGQEVILRCVPISNHLYFYWYRQILGQKVEFLVSFYNNEISEKSEIFDDQFSVERPDGSNFTLKIRSTKLEDSAMYFCASSEWRRTSGAYNEQFFGPGTRLTVL.

The rearrangement uses TRBV29-1 and TRBJ1-2; the D gene is possibly TRBD1 (6 bases). Deletions cut 6 bases from V and 0 bases from J, with 17 bases between. The CDR3 loop spans 15 amino acids. Germline lookup yields CDR1 SQVTM and CDR2 ANQGSEA. The DNA of the CDR3 is TGCAGCGTGGATTCGTGGGACAAGACTAACTATGGCTACACCTTC. It is translated as CSVDSWDKTNYGYTF.

The rearrangement uses TRBV7-8 and TRBJ2-7; 9 positions agree with TRBD1. Trimming cost V 5 bases and J 5 bases; bases outside gene matches: 10. Germline V gene lookup returns CDR1 SGHVS and CDR2 FQNEAQ. This CDR3 is 15 amino acids long. The chain's CDR3 is CASSAPGTGRDEQYV. CDR3 DNA: TGTGCCAGCAGCGCACCCGGGACAGGGCGAGACGAGCAGTACGTC.

This clonotype was detected only a few times. The V call is TRBV28, the J call TRBJ2-7, with D perhaps assigned TRBD1 or TRBD2 (5 bases each). Germline V gives CDR1 MDHEN, CDR2 SYDVKM. This CDR3 region has 15 residues. Deletions cut 5 bases from V and 5 bases from J, with 19 bases between. The CDR3 DNA reads as TGTGCCAGCAGTCCTCGGGACGTTCAGGATCACGAGCAGTACTTC. Residues: CASSPRDVQDHEQYF.

This clonotype was observed a few times. The V call is TRBV20-1, the J call TRBJ1-1; D remains ambiguous. Per germline, CDR1 DFQATT and CDR2 SNEGSKA (reference sequence). The CDR3 is 12 amino acids. Trimming removed 0 bases from V and 7 bases from J, with 9 bases in between. CDR3 nucleotide sequence: TGCAGTGCTAGAGATCGGGAAGATGAAGCTTTCTTT. Translated, it gives CSARDREDEAFF.

This chain links TRBV11-2 with TRBJ1-1, with 10 bases matching TRBD1. CDR3 size: 14 residues. Germline values: CDR1 SGHAT, CDR2 FQNNGV. J gave up 6 bases and V 4 bases, and 5 bases lay outside the gene matches. The CDR3 bases are TGTGCCAGCAGCTGGGGACAGGGGCCCGCTGAAGCTTTCTTT. Encoded protein: CASSWGQGPAEAFF.